The 25 T cell receptor beta chains reported below all come from one sample, sequenced in a study of metastatic and nonmetastatic thyroid tumors (dated by TCRdb to the early 2020s). No patient had received any treatment before thyroid surgery. Library preparation used PCR. Reads for this sample came from an Illumina HiSeq 4000. The public reads were quality trimmed at Q25 with fastp and then assembled into clones with MiXCR by TCRdb, keeping productive beta chains. The sample yields 13,000 to 15,000 clones; around 29% were counted once. The ten largest clones add up to about 19% of the sample. Input material: tumor tissue. These receptors came from a female donor with papillary thyroid cancer or a benign thyroid nodule (not recorded which). Some clones in this sample may be carry-over from other donors' samples.

Ten or more counts support this clone. V gene TRBV6-1 combines with J gene TRBJ2-3; TRBD1 matches at 8 bases. Trimming cost V 11 bases and J 3 bases; bases outside gene matches: 10. The CDR3 runs to 14 residues. Germline V gene data show CDR1 as MNHNS and CDR2 as SASEGT. The CDR3 here is CAYPGGARTDTQYF. CDR3 coding DNA: TGTGCCTACCCAGGGGGCGCCCGGACAGATACGCAGTATTTT.

This clone showed up just once. V is TRBV20-1 and J is TRBJ2-7; D is perhaps TRBD2 (6 bases). The CDR3 extends over 14 amino acids. Germline CDR1 reads DFQATT; CDR2 reads SNEGSKA (reference sequence). V was clipped by 0 bases and J by 3 bases, with 12 bases between them. CDR3 region: CSARDRGGHYEQYV. The DNA of the CDR3 is TGCAGTGCTAGAGATCGAGGAGGGCACTACGAGCAGTACGTC.

This clone showed up just a few times. V usage is TRBV6-2 or TRBV6-3 and J usage is TRBJ2-7, with D maybe TRBD2 (6 bases). There are 15 residues in the CDR3. The germline V gene has CDR1 MNHEY and CDR2 SVGEGT. The germline V and J ends were trimmed by 2 bases and 0 bases, with 11 bases remaining between them. The CDR3: CASSYTGASSYEQYF. CDR3 DNA: TGTGCCAGCAGTTACACGGGAGCTAGCTCCTACGAGCAGTACTTC.

The chain employs TRBV20-1 and TRBJ1-2; D gene uncertain. CDR3 length equals 14 residues. The V gene's germline CDR1 is DFQATT and CDR2 SNEGSKA (reference sequence). Trimming stripped 6 bases from V and 0 bases from J, with 14 bases between. CDR3 sequence reads: CSAPKTTANYGYTF. Here the CDR3 DNA reads TGCAGTGCGCCGAAGACAACTGCTAACTATGGCTACACCTTC.

The chain combines TRBV6-1 with TRBJ2-7, with 9 nucleotides matching TRBD1. Germline V gives CDR1 MNHNS, CDR2 SASEGT. The length of the CDR3 is 14 residues. V was pared by 6 bases and J by 5 bases, with 8 bases of the junction left unmatched. DNA for the CDR3: TGTGCCAGCAGGGCCGGGACAGGGATACACGAGCAGTACTTC. Residues: CASRAGTGIHEQYF.

The chain has TRBV27 and TRBJ1-2; a possible D gene is TRBD1 (5 bases). Per the germline V gene, CDR1 is MNHEY and CDR2 is SMNVEV (reference sequence). The CDR3 runs to 13 residues. Trimming pared 3 bases from V and 2 bases from J, leaving 7 bases between. This chain's CDR3 is CASSFEGNYGYTF. CDR3 nucleotide sequence: TGTGCCAGCAGTTTCGAGGGGAACTATGGCTACACCTTC.

This clone was seen at least ten times. The rearrangement uses TRBV2 and TRBJ2-5, with 13 bases identical to TRBD2. The CDR3 totals 15 residues. Germline V gene sequence: CDR1 SNHLY, CDR2 FYNNEI. J gave up 5 bases and V 5 bases, and 5 bases lay outside the gene matches. The CDR3 DNA sequence: TGTGCCAGCAGTAAGGGACTAGCGGGGACGGAGACCCAGTACTTC. Residues: CASSKGLAGTETQYF. The full variable domain, rest sourced from reference TRBV2 and TRBJ2-5, is EPEVTQTPSHQVTQMGQEVILRCVPISNHLYFYWYRQILGQKVEFLVSFYNNEISEKSEIFDDQFSVERPDGSNFTLKIRSTKLEDSAMYFCASSKGLAGTETQYFGPGTRLLVL.

By proportion, this clone is medium-sized. The rearrangement joins TRBV19 to TRBJ2-7; 11 nucleotides agree with TRBD2. Germline CDR1 LNHDA, CDR2 SQIVND (reference sequence). The CDR3 extends over 17 amino acids. V trimming: 3 bases; J trimming: 3 bases; junction bases outside the gene matches: 10. Here the CDR3 DNA reads TGTGCCAGTAGTATCGGTTGGAGACTAGCGGGGAACTACGAGCAGTACTTC. It encodes CASSIGWRLAGNYEQYF.

The table lists this clone with many counts. This sequence joins TRBV27 and TRBJ2-2; the match to TRBD2 covers 8 bases. Per germline, CDR1 MNHEY and CDR2 SMNVEV (reference sequence). This CDR3 comprises 15 residues. V lost 5 bases, J lost 4 bases, and 6 bases stayed unmatched. CDR3 sequence: CASSPRGGGTGELFF. In DNA, the CDR3 is TGTGCCAGCAGTCCCCGGGGGGGAGGCACCGGGGAGCTGTTTTTT.

There are many counts of this clone. The chain combines TRBV4-1 with TRBJ1-1, with 9 bases fitting TRBD1. Germline V lookup: CDR1 MGHRA, CDR2 YSYEKL. The junction had 13 bases not matched to a gene; V was cut back by 3 bases and J by 5 bases. The CDR3 is 17 residues long. CDR3: CASSQGTGRGRRTEAFF. DNA of the CDR3: TGCGCCAGCAGCCAGGGGACAGGGAGGGGTAGAAGAACTGAAGCTTTCTTT.

This clone showed up just a few times. The chain carries TRBV6-1 and TRBJ2-7; 10 bases align to TRBD2. The CDR3 loop spans 15 amino acids. Germline assignment: CDR1 MNHNS and CDR2 SASEGT. V shed 7 bases, J shed 2 bases, and the junction held 8 bases outside the gene matches. CDR3 nucleotide sequence: TGTGCCAGCACCCCATCTAGCGGGGGACCCTACGAGCAGTACTTC. It yields the protein CASTPSSGGPYEQYF.

Sample share makes this clone medium-sized. The chain is built from TRBV5-1 and TRBJ2-2; the match to TRBD2 covers 9 bases. The J segment lost 1 base and the V segment lost 3 bases, leaving 4 bases of the junction unmatched. This CDR3 is built from 16 residues. The germline V gene has CDR1 SGHRS and CDR2 YFSETQ. This chain's CDR3 is CASSWGSGGNTGELFF. DNA for the CDR3: TGCGCCAGCAGCTGGGGTAGCGGGGGGAACACCGGGGAGCTGTTTTTT.

V gene TRBV6-1 combines with J gene TRBJ2-1; D remains ambiguous. Trimming cost V 3 bases and J 7 bases, with 19 bases left between them. The CDR3 length is 16 residues. Germline V gives CDR1 MNHNS, CDR2 SASEGT. CDR3 nucleotides: TGTGCCAGCAGTGACACCGACTTAAAAACTGTTAATGAGCAGTTCTTC. It yields the protein CASSDTDLKTVNEQFF.

This clone was counted at least ten times. The V gene is TRBV4-2, the J gene TRBJ2-3; D not resolved. CDR1 and CDR2 (germline): LGHNA, YNFKEQ. The CDR3 runs 16 residues. Trimming removed 1 base at V and 0 bases at J, with 11 bases between. The chain's CDR3 is CASSQATTGSTDTQYF. The DNA of the CDR3 is TGTGCCAGCAGCCAAGCTACGACGGGCAGCACAGATACGCAGTATTTT.

The chain combines TRBV19 with TRBJ2-7; unclear D gene. V was clipped by 4 bases and J by 4 bases, with 5 bases between them. In germline, CDR1 is LNHDA, CDR2 SQIVND (reference sequence). This CDR3 is built from 11 residues. CDR3: CASSNLYEQYF. CDR3 DNA sequence: TGTGCCAGTAGTAACCTGTACGAGCAGTACTTC. Looking up the rest from reference TRBV19 and TRBJ2-7 gives the full variable domain: DGGITQSPKYLFRKEGQNVTLSCEQNLNHDAMYWYRQDPGQGLRLIYYSQIVNDFQKGDIAEGYSVSREKKESFPLTVTSAQKNPTAFYLCASSNLYEQYFGPGTRLTVT.

At least ten counts were recorded for this clone. The chain is built from TRBV29-1 and TRBJ2-1, with 9 bases fitting TRBD2. Per the germline V gene, CDR1 is SQVTM and CDR2 is ANQGSEA. The CDR3 runs to 14 residues. V was clipped by 3 bases and J by 2 bases; unmatched bases: 2. The CDR3 reads CSVDLAGTYNEQFF. The CDR3 DNA sequence: TGCAGCGTTGATCTAGCGGGGACCTACAATGAGCAGTTCTTC.

This clone was detected many times. This rearrangement joins TRBV5-1 to TRBJ2-6; the D is unclear. The CDR3 consists of 16 residues. V lost 0 bases and J 3 bases, leaving 10 bases between the germline ends. Germline V gene data show CDR1 as SGHRS and CDR2 as YFSETQ. CDR3 sequence (DNA): TGCGCCAGCAGCTTGGCCGCCGTCATTGGGGCCAACGTCCTGACTTTC. It encodes CASSLAAVIGANVLTF.

This clone was picked up a small number of times. The junction does not match germline at one end; this may be a read error. The chain couples TRBV6-2 or TRBV6-3 to TRBJ2-3; 13 nucleotides match TRBD2. The CDR3 is made up of 16 amino acids. Germline CDR1 and CDR2: MNHEY and SVGEGT. DNA for the CDR3: TGTGCCAGCAGTACCGGACTAGCGGGGGTCACATATACGCAGTATTTT. It yields the protein CASSTGLAGVTYTQYF.

The chain recombines TRBV11-2 with TRBJ2-1, with D maybe TRBD2 (5 bases). Trimming removed 2 bases at V and 6 bases at J, with 11 bases between. The V gene's germline CDR1 is SGHAT and CDR2 FQNNGV. This CDR3 contains 14 residues. In DNA, the CDR3 is TGTGCCAGCAGCTTAATGGGAGACTGCAATGAGCAGTTCTTC. The encoded protein is CASSLMGDCNEQFF.

The chain has TRBV6-2 or TRBV6-3 and TRBJ2-1, with 10 positions matching TRBD2. Germline V gene lookup returns CDR1 MNHEY and CDR2 SVGEGT. This CDR3 comprises 19 residues. The J segment lost 2 bases and the V segment lost 0 bases, leaving 10 bases of the junction unmatched. The CDR3 DNA reads as TGTGCCAGCAGTTACTCGACTACTAGCGGGAATCGGCCCTACAATGAGCAGTTCTTC. It is translated as CASSYSTTSGNRPYNEQFF.

The chain couples TRBV6-2 or TRBV6-3 to TRBJ2-1; 9 bases align to TRBD2. This CDR3 is built from 16 residues. V lost 7 bases, J lost 4 bases, and 11 bases stayed unmatched. Germline CDR1 reads MNHEY; CDR2 reads SVGEGT. The CDR3 coding sequence is TGTGCCAGCACCAGGACTAGCGCGACATCTTACAATGAGCAGTTCTTC. It encodes CASTRTSATSYNEQFF.

This clone was counted many times. The rearrangement links TRBV6-2 or TRBV6-3 to TRBJ2-2; D tentatively reads TRBD1 or TRBD2 (5 bases each). The germline V gene has CDR1 MNHEY and CDR2 SVGEGT. V lost 6 bases, J lost 5 bases, and 16 bases lay in between. This CDR3 contains 15 residues. The CDR3 here is CASRTGTPETGELFF. The CDR3 DNA is TGTGCCAGCAGGACCGGGACCCCCGAAACCGGGGAGCTGTTTTTT.

The chain combines TRBV5-1 with TRBJ1-1, with D possibly TRBD1 on 6 matching bases. The CDR3 consists of 13 residues. Germline V CDR1 and CDR2: SGHRS, YFSETQ. With 0 bases removed from V and 7 bases from J, the gap between germline ends came to 10 bases. The DNA for the CDR3 is TGCGCCAGCAGCTTGGGGGACATTAATGAAGCTTTCTTT. Translated, it gives CASSLGDINEAFF.

This clone appeared many times. This sequence joins TRBV5-5 and TRBJ2-7; a weak D match, TRBD2 (5 bases). The CDR3 has 15 residues. V was pared by 5 bases and J by 2 bases, with 17 bases between. From germline, CDR1 is SGHKS and CDR2 YYEKEE (reference sequence). The CDR3 region is CASRLDQMRAYEQYF. The DNA for the CDR3 is TGTGCCAGCAGACTAGATCAGATGCGGGCCTACGAGCAGTACTTC. Combining the CDR3 with reference TRBV5-5 and TRBJ2-7 gives the whole variable domain DAGVTQSPTHLIKTRGQQVTLRCSPISGHKSVSWYQQVLGQGPQFIFQYYEKEERGRGNFPDRFSARQFPNYSSELNVNALLLGDSALYLCASRLDQMRAYEQYFGPGTRLTVT.

In the case of this clone: An end of the junction differs from the germline gene, which may be a read error. V and J are TRBV7-7 and TRBJ2-3, with 7 bases matching TRBD2. The CDR3 length is 15 residues. Germline V gene sequence: CDR1 SSHAT, CDR2 FNYEAQ (reference sequence). Written as DNA, the CDR3 is TGTGCTAGCAGCCCGGGACTACAAAACACAGATACGCAGTATTTT. It codes for CASSPGLQNTDTQYF. The variable domain in full, with the rest retrieved from reference TRBV7-7 and TRBJ2-3, is GAGVSQSPRYKVTKRGQDVTLRCDPISSHATLYWYQQALGQGPEFLTYFNYEAQPDKSGLPSDRFSAERPEGSISTLTIQRTEQRDSAMYRCASSPGLQNTDTQYFGPGTRLTVL.